This record looks at one T cell receptor beta chain sequence and its context. These data belong to a study of identical twins. Unique molecular identifiers were present on the cDNA, and a universal primer site came from template switching. One entry per CDR3 protein, called by TCRdb with MiXCR from the 5' RACE reads. The sample yields around 570,000 distinct CDR3 sequences, over 8.5% seen once. Germline CDR1 SQVTM, CDR2 ANQGSEA. Trimming removed 6 bases from V and 3 bases from J; junction bases left unmatched: 7. The CDR3 has 15 amino acids. This sample also belongs to another study, concerning yellow fever vaccine responses in identical twins.

This TCR was recovered from a woman younger than 35 in good health. Sequencing was carried out using PBMCs. The chain recombines TRBV29-1 with TRBJ2-1, with 11 nucleotides matching TRBD1. The CDR3 sequence: CSVPRGTGGYNEQFF. DNA for the CDR3: TGCAGCGTCCCGAGGGGGACAGGGGGCTACAATGAGCAGTTCTTC.